The next 32 T cell receptor beta chains were all read from a single sample in a study of cytomegalovirus exposure and HLA in healthy donors. The PCR had 60 Vbeta and 13 Jbeta primers. Clones were sequenced by immunoSEQ multiplex PCR, and TCRdb holds only the in-frame ones, with some missing. The repertoire consists of about 160,000 clones, with roughly 80% occurring once and the leading ten covering around 2.4%. The sequencing sample was made of PBMCs. These receptors were taken from a female donor in good health and CMV-seronegative.

The V and J genes are TRBV11-3 and TRBJ2-7; possible D gene TRBD1, 9 bases. The CDR3 sequence is 15 residues long. V lost 4 bases, J lost 2 bases, and 15 bases lay in between. From germline, CDR1 is SGHNT and CDR2 YENEEA. CDR3 residues: CASSSGGTGPYEQYF. The CDR3 coding sequence is TGTGCCAGCAGCTCGGGGGGGACAGGGCCCTACGAGCAGTACTTC. Full variable domain (outside the CDR3, taken from reference TRBV11-3 and TRBJ2-7): EAGVVQSPRYKIIEKKQPVAFWCNPISGHNTLYWYLQNLGQGPELLIRYENEEAVDDSQLPKDRFSAERLKGVDSTLKIQPAELGDSAVYLCASSSGGTGPYEQYFGPGTRLTVT.

The rearrangement links TRBV19 to TRBJ1-1, with no clear D. The V gene's germline CDR1 is LNHDA and CDR2 SQIVND (reference sequence). The CDR3 spans 16 residues. Trimming took 3 bases from V and 1 from J, leaving 15 bases between them. Here the CDR3 reads CASSIKLRGRNTEAFF. In nucleotides, the CDR3 is TGTGCCAGTAGTATCAAGTTGCGCGGCAGGAACACTGAAGCTTTCTTT.

The genes are TRBV4-3 and TRBJ1-1; D is unresolved. CDR3 length: 14 amino acids. Per germline, CDR1 LGHNA and CDR2 YSLEER. V was cut by 4 bases and J by 1 base, with 10 bases left in between. The CDR3 DNA sequence: TGCGCCAGCAGCCTCATTACAGCGAACACTGAAGCTTTCTTT. Protein: CASSLITANTEAFF.

The chain couples TRBV12-5 to TRBJ2-1, with D perhaps TRBD2 (6 bases). The CDR3 length is 14 residues. Between the trimmed V and J ends, which lost 6 bases and 3 bases, there was a span of 12 bases. In germline, CDR1 is LGHNT, CDR2 FRNRAP. The CDR3 region is CASGTGLNYNEQFF. The CDR3 bases are TGTGCTAGTGGAACGGGACTCAACTACAATGAGCAGTTCTTC.

The chain has TRBV4-3 and TRBJ2-2, with no clear D. The germline V gene encodes CDR1 LGHNA and CDR2 YSLEER. The CDR3 runs to 14 residues. V shed 0 bases and J shed 5 bases, with 7 bases lying between them. As DNA, the CDR3 is TGCGCCAGCAGCCAAGATGTCAGTACCGGGGAGCTGTTTTTT. Translating gives CASSQDVSTGELFF.

This sequence joins TRBV5-5 and TRBJ1-2, with 8 nucleotides matching TRBD1. There are 15 residues in the CDR3. V was pared by 0 bases and J by 4 bases, with 5 bases of the junction left unmatched. Germline loops: CDR1 SGHKS, CDR2 YYEKEE (reference sequence). The CDR3 nucleotides are TGTGCCAGCAGCTTGGACAGGGGGTTTGGCTATGGCTACACCTTC. It translates to CASSLDRGFGYGYTF.

The gene calls are TRBV13 and TRBJ2-3; D may be TRBD1 (6 bases). Germline V gene sequence: CDR1 PRHDT, CDR2 FYEKMQ (reference sequence). Trimming shortened V by 8 bases and J by 0 bases, and 15 bases separated the two germline ends. This CDR3 has 15 residues. In nucleotides, the CDR3 is TGTGCCAGCCTCGGACAGACCGCTAGCACAGATACGCAGTATTTT. Its protein is CASLGQTASTDTQYF. The variable domain in full, completed from reference TRBV13 and TRBJ2-3, reads AAGVIQSPRHLIKEKRETATLKCYPIPRHDTVYWYQQGPGQDPQFLISFYEKMQSDKGSIPDRFSAQQFSDYHSELNMSSLELGDSALYFCASLGQTASTDTQYFGPGTRLTVL.

The V gene is TRBV4-1, the J gene TRBJ2-5; 13 nucleotides match TRBD2. After removal of 4 bases from V and 7 bases from J, the junction contained 6 bases not matched to a gene. The CDR3 is made up of 15 amino acids. The germline CDR1 and CDR2 sequences are MGHRA and YSYEKL. This chain's CDR3 is CASSPGLAGKGTQYF. The CDR3 DNA reads as TGCGCCAGCAGCCCGGGACTAGCGGGGAAAGGGACCCAGTACTTC.

This sequence joins TRBV6-6 and TRBJ2-1, with D possibly being TRBD2 (5 bases). The CDR3 runs to 15 residues. V was pared by 5 bases and J by 6 bases, with 17 bases between. Germline lookup yields CDR1 MNHNY and CDR2 SVGAGI (reference sequence). The CDR3 DNA reads TGTGCCAGCAGTGGGAAAGAGGAAGGAGGCAATGAGCAGTTCTTC. Protein sequence: CASSGKEEGGNEQFF.

The chain is built from TRBV5-1 and TRBJ2-7, with TRBD1 as a possible D gene (6 bases). The CDR3 is 13 amino acids. The ends were cut back, 8 bases at V and 5 bases at J, with 17 bases in the middle. CDR1 is SGHRS, CDR2 YFSETQ, per germline. The CDR3 loop reads CASQRGSGDEQYF. The DNA for the CDR3 is TGCGCCAGTCAGAGGGGGTCGGGCGACGAGCAGTACTTC.

This clone was detected only a few times. V is TRBV28 and J is TRBJ1-5; 7 nucleotides match TRBD1. Trimming cost V 1 base and J 4 bases; bases outside gene matches: 10. The CDR3 has 17 amino acids. From germline, CDR1 is MDHEN and CDR2 SYDVKM. The CDR3: CASSLYGQAEPNQPQHF. CDR3 in DNA: TGTGCCAGCAGTTTATATGGACAGGCTGAACCAAATCAGCCCCAGCATTTT.

The CDR3 loop is CASSPDRGHQPQHF. CDR3 coding DNA: TGTGCCAGCAGTCCCGACAGGGGGCACCAGCCCCAGCATTTT. The chain uses TRBV28 and TRBJ1-5, with 10 positions matching TRBD1. Trimming cost V 5 bases and J 7 bases; bases outside gene matches: 5. This CDR3 is built from 14 residues. Per the germline V gene, CDR1 is MDHEN and CDR2 is SYDVKM.

V gene TRBV6-5 combines with J gene TRBJ2-5, with D tentatively TRBD1 (6 bases). The tail of the sequence fits TRBJ2-7 better, so the J call may be wrong. Germline values: CDR1 MNHEY, CDR2 SVGAGI. The CDR3 has 13 residues. The CDR3 sequence: CASSYGTRSEQYF. CDR3 sequence (DNA): TGTGCCAGCAGTTACGGGACACGAAGCGAGCAGTACTTC.

In this sample, this clone turned up a few times. This sequence joins TRBV9 and TRBJ2-7; TRBD2 aligns across 9 bases. V dropped 3 bases and J dropped 5; count of bases not matched to a gene: 12. The CDR3 length is 16 residues. The germline V gene has CDR1 SGDLS and CDR2 YYNGEE. CDR3 coding DNA: TGTGCCAGCAGCGGCTTCTCGAGTAGCGGGAGAAACGAGCAGTACTTC. It yields the protein CASSGFSSSGRNEQYF.

This clone has a single count. V is TRBV19 and J is TRBJ2-7; 9 bases line up with TRBD1. Germline V gene lookup returns CDR1 LNHDA and CDR2 SQIVND (reference sequence). The CDR3 spans 15 residues. V shed 5 bases, J shed 5 bases, and the junction held 10 bases outside the gene matches. The CDR3 spells CASSARDRVTDEQYF. In DNA form, the CDR3 reads TGTGCCAGTAGTGCCCGGGACAGGGTAACAGACGAGCAGTACTTC.

The chain has TRBV4-2 and TRBJ1-2; D gene unclear. The germline V and J ends were trimmed by 3 bases and 4 bases, with 15 bases remaining between them. The germline gives CDR1 LGHNA, CDR2 YNFKEQ. The CDR3 is 15 amino acids. DNA of the CDR3: TGTGCCAGCAGCCACCTCTCCCCCCTTAGCTATGGCTACACCTTC. Amino acid sequence: CASSHLSPLSYGYTF.

V is TRBV5-1 and J is TRBJ1-2; possibly TRBD1 for D (6 bases). Germline loops: CDR1 SGHRS, CDR2 YFSETQ. The CDR3 has 14 residues. The V end was cut by 2 bases, the J end by 0 bases, with 8 bases between. The CDR3, as DNA: TGCGCCAGCAGCTTACAGGGCGCTAACTATGGCTACACCTTC. Residues: CASSLQGANYGYTF.

This clone has just one count. The V and J genes are TRBV5-6 and TRBJ1-1; 8 bases are shared with TRBD1. CDR1 is SGHDT and CDR2 is YYEEEE in the germline V gene. V lost 2 bases and J lost 4; bases outside the gene matches: 4. This CDR3 has 14 amino acids. CDR3 amino acids: CASSFRQGTTEAFF. The CDR3 region has the DNA TGTGCCAGCAGCTTCCGACAGGGGACCACTGAAGCTTTCTTT. The full variable domain, completed using reference TRBV5-6 and TRBJ1-1, is DAGVTQSPTHLIKTRGQQVTLRCSPKSGHDTVSWYQQALGQGPQFIFQYYEEEERQRGNFPDRFSGHQFPNYSSELNVNALLLGDSALYLCASSFRQGTTEAFFGQGTRLTVV.

V and J are TRBV5-1 and TRBJ1-3; possible D gene TRBD1, 6 bases. Germline V gene data show CDR1 as SGHRS and CDR2 as YFSETQ. The CDR3 is 13 amino acids. The CDR3 sequence is CATRTDSGNTIYF. CDR3 DNA: TGCGCTACTCGGACAGACTCTGGAAACACCATATATTTT. Full variable domain (remainder filled in from reference TRBV5-1 and TRBJ1-3): KAGVTQTPRYLIKTRGQQVTLSCSPISGHRSVSWYQQTPGQGLQFLFEYFSETQRNKGNFPGRFSGRQFSNSRSEMNVSTLELGDSALYLCATRTDSGNTIYFGEGSWLTVV.

This rearrangement joins TRBV6-5 to TRBJ1-5; TRBD1 is a possible D gene (5 bases). Germline V gives CDR1 MNHEY, CDR2 SVGAGI. The CDR3 covers 15 residues. Trimming took off 4 bases at V and 3 bases at J, with 13 bases between the two ends. The CDR3 coding sequence is TGTGCCAGCAGTTCTGGCAGGGAACTCAATCAGCCCCAGCATTTT. Translated: CASSSGRELNQPQHF.

This clone was counted only a few times. This chain joins TRBV5-1 and TRBJ1-2, with 8 nucleotides matching TRBD1. Germline V gene data show CDR1 as SGHRS and CDR2 as YFSETQ. The CDR3 is 15 residues long. V dropped 4 bases and J dropped 3; count of bases not matched to a gene: 8. The CDR3, as DNA: TGCGCCAGCAGCACCGGACAGGGCCTACACTATGGCTACACCTTC. Amino acids: CASSTGQGLHYGYTF.

Of note for this clone: Its ends do not fully match the called genes, so a read error is possible. The chain has TRBV7-2 and TRBJ1-4; D might be TRBD1 (6 bases). The CDR3 sequence is 15 residues long. Germline lookup yields CDR1 SGHTA and CDR2 FQGNSA. The CDR3 is CASSKIQGGAPGMVF. The CDR3 coding sequence is TGTGCCAGCAGCAAGATCCAAGGGGGTGCCCCTGGAATGGTTTTT.

This clone was seen only once. The gene calls are TRBV7-3 and TRBJ2-2, with 7 nucleotides matching TRBD2. The V gene's germline CDR1 is SGHTA and CDR2 FQGTGA. The ends lost 8 bases at V and 1 base at J; junction bases unmatched: 7. The CDR3 consists of 15 residues. CDR3 in amino acids: CASSPQRGNTGELFF. The CDR3 region has the DNA TGTGCCAGCTCCCCCCAGCGGGGGAACACCGGGGAGCTGTTTTTT.

The chain combines TRBV5-1 with TRBJ2-3; 12 bases are a match to TRBD2. The CDR3 extends over 16 amino acids. Germline values: CDR1 SGHRS, CDR2 YFSETQ. The junction had 4 bases not matched to a gene; V was cut back by 3 bases and J by 2 bases. CDR3 DNA sequence: TGCGCCAGCAGCTCCGGGACTAGCGGGTTCACAGATACGCAGTATTTT. This codes for CASSSGTSGFTDTQYF.

This rearrangement joins TRBV6-1 to TRBJ2-1; 7 nucleotides agree with TRBD1. This CDR3 contains 15 residues. Germline CDR1 MNHNS, CDR2 SASEGT. With V trimmed by 6 bases and J by 4 bases, 9 bases remained unmatched. CDR3: CASREPGTAYNEQFF. The DNA for the CDR3 is TGTGCCAGCAGGGAACCTGGGACAGCTTACAATGAGCAGTTCTTC.

V gene TRBV18 combines with J gene TRBJ2-3, with a possible D match to TRBD2 (5 bases). In germline, CDR1 is KGHSH, CDR2 LQKENI. The V gene lost 1 base and the J gene lost 4 bases, with 9 bases spanning the gap. The CDR3 extends over 14 amino acids. CDR3 region: CASSPQAGADTQYF. Written as DNA, the CDR3 is TGTGCCAGCTCACCACAGGCGGGTGCAGATACGCAGTATTTT.

The chain has TRBV2 and TRBJ1-1, with 8 bases lining up with TRBD1. Unmatched junction bases numbered 10, after V lost 5 bases and J lost 8 bases. This CDR3 is built from 14 residues. Germline V lookup: CDR1 SNHLY, CDR2 FYNNEI. The CDR3 nucleotides read TGTGCCAGCAGTCCCCAGGGGGCGATAGGAGAAGCTTTCTTT. Translated: CASSPQGAIGEAFF.

Turning to this clone: At one of its ends the junction is not consistent with the germline gene, which may arise from a read error. J is TRBJ2-7 and V is TRBV7-7; TRBD1 matches 8 bases. Germline V gives CDR1 SSHAT, CDR2 FNYEAQ (reference sequence). The CDR3 covers 14 residues. The DNA of the CDR3 is TGTGCTAGCAGCGCCGGGACAGGCTCCTACGAGCAGTACTTC. Translation gives CASSAGTGSYEQYF. Full variable domain (outside the CDR3, taken from reference TRBV7-7 and TRBJ2-7): GAGVSQSPRYKVTKRGQDVTLRCDPISSHATLYWYQQALGQGPEFLTYFNYEAQPDKSGLPSDRFSAERPEGSISTLTIQRTEQRDSAMYRCASSAGTGSYEQYFGPGTRLTVT.

V and J are TRBV6-1 and TRBJ2-3; no clear D gene. The CDR3 runs to 13 residues. The germline V gene encodes CDR1 MNHNS and CDR2 SASEGT. V lost 4 bases, J lost 3 bases, and 8 bases lay in between. The CDR3 sequence: CASSASQTDTQYF. The CDR3 nucleotides read TGTGCCAGCAGTGCCTCCCAGACAGATACGCAGTATTTT.

The chain is built from TRBV12-2 and TRBJ2-1; TRBD1 is the table's D call, not checked against the DNA. TRBV12-2 is designated a pseudogene. The CDR3 contains 15 residues. CDR3 sequence (DNA): TGTGCAAGTCGCTTGGGACAGTACTCCTACAATGAGCAGTTCTTC. Amino acids: CASRLGQYSYNEQFF.

In the case of this clone: Other nucleotide sequences in the sample specify the same CDR3. This sequence joins TRBV20-1 and TRBJ2-7, with TRBD2 matching 7 bases. The CDR3 sequence is 11 residues long. Germline lookup yields CDR1 DFQATT and CDR2 SNEGSKA (reference sequence). Trimming took 7 bases from V and 4 from J; bases not matched to a gene: 4. CDR3 amino acids: CSGLAAYEQYF. The CDR3 nucleotides are TGCAGTGGGCTAGCGGCTTACGAGCAGTACTTC.

This chain connects TRBV15 to TRBJ2-7, with 7 bases matching TRBD1. CDR1 and CDR2 (germline): LNHNV, YYDKDF (reference sequence). CDR3 length: 16 amino acids. After removal of 0 bases from V and 1 base from J, the junction contained 6 bases not matched to a gene. Here the CDR3 DNA reads TGTGCCACCAGCAGAGATAAGGGACAGCTTTCCTACGAGCAGTACTTC. Residues: CATSRDKGQLSYEQYF.